This T cell receptor (beta chain) was profiled in a study of T cell changes during pregnancy in multiple sclerosis. Trimming took 7 bases from V and 1 from J, leaving 11 bases between them. This CDR3 spans 14 amino acids. The germline gives CDR1 LNHDA, CDR2 SQIVND (reference sequence). The assay was immunoSEQ multiplex PCR, and TCRdb's table has in-frame clones only and misses some. The sample consists of approximately 38,000 clones, more than 90% of them appearing once. V and J are TRBV19 and TRBJ1-3; weak D call: TRBD1 (5 bases). This receptor was identified in a female donor with multiple sclerosis, enrolled in a pregnancy study. Specimen: CD8+ T cells from peripheral blood mononuclear cells, collected in the third trimester of pregnancy. DNA of the CDR3: TGTGCCAGTATTGGGACTCTATCTGGAAACACCATATATTTT. Translating it yields CASIGTLSGNTIYF.